Below, one T cell receptor (beta chain) is given with its context. This clonotype was picked up many times. What this receptor recognizes is not known. No per-base quality is available; no much larger clone lies one base away. The TCR beta CDR3 regions were amplified from RNA transcripts. The first round of RT-PCR for the TCR CDR3 was performed with the HTBI primer set and the Qiagen OneStep RT-PCR kit. The libraries were constructed in a second round of multiplex PCR and then size-selected and purified. The libraries were sequenced on an Illumina HiSeq2000 using paired-end 100 bp reads. From the authors' description of their analysis: Raw data were processed with SOAPnuke, discarding reads with adapters, uncalled bases, mean Phred below 15, or no exact constant-primer or identifier match. High-quality paired reads were merged with COPE v1.2.5, and unique nucleotide sequences were defined as clonotypes. Clonotypes were aligned to IMGT TRBV, TRBD and TRBJ reference segments using MiTCR v1.1. The analysis included only V-J combinations with a frequency above 0.0001, which together covered 98% to 99.2% of the repertoires. A TCS score was defined as the ratio between F50 (clonal expansion) and ExV (chaos), using BLOSUM62-based TCRdist between CDR3 peptides within each V-J. Welch's t-statistics and random forest reduced roughly 530 V-J features to about 12, which were used in a naive Bayes classifier (R e1071). The public sequencing data were trimmed at Q25 with fastp and processed into clonotypes with MiXCR by TCRdb, which kept only in-frame beta chains. When rows share a CDR3 protein, they turn into one entry using the most common DNA and genes. Clone size and V and J calls follow TCRdb, not the original study. Here the sample has around 600,000 distinct CDR3 sequences; around 14% occur a single time. The top ten constitute roughly 7.1% of the sample.

In the ophthalmopathy patients, disease was moderately to severely active, with a Clinical Activity Score of 3 or more, a NOSPECS grade of 4 or more, and a duration of less than 3 months. Exclusion was applied to patients with uncontrolled infections, other autoimmune diseases, pregnancy or lactation. Diagnoses were established on the basis of clinical symptoms, serum thyroxine and TRAb, thyroid ultrasound, and orbital computed tomography. PBMCs were separated from roughly 10 ml of fresh peripheral blood using Ficoll-Paque density gradient centrifugation. Total RNA was extracted with Trizol reagent, and quality was checked on an Agilent 2100 Bioanalyzer. V lost 3 bases and J lost 2 bases; the stretch between them is 12 bases long. The CDR3 covers 15 residues, taking in both the cysteine and the phenylalanine. Solely the CDR3 DNA is kept, with 45 bases framed from the first base. The germline V gene sets CDR1 to SGHVS and CDR2 to FQNEAQ.

The data derive from a study of T cells in Graves' hyperthyroidism and ophthalmopathy (dated by TCRdb to between 2018 and 2021). Describing the broader study: Peripheral blood was sampled at the time of initial diagnosis, prior to any treatment. In addition, the study compared T-cell repertoires in thyroid tissue and in blood from six Graves' hyperthyroidism patients. Following sampling, methimazole starting at 30 mg daily was given to hyperthyroidism patients, and high-dose intravenous methylprednisolone was given to ophthalmopathy patients. The paper reports TCR Vbeta CDR3 sequencing of approximately 130 peripheral blood samples: around 45 ophthalmopathy, under 85 hyperthyroidism and some 17 progressor patients. The 100 discovery patients were divided at random into training and test sets in a 7:3 ratio. An independent validation cohort of under 20 hyperthyroidism patients and about 15 patients who later progressed to ophthalmopathy tested prospective prediction of ophthalmopathy. To identify TCR V-J signatures that set the groups apart, the researchers used a discovery cohort of about a hundred patients, made up of under 50 with Graves' ophthalmopathy and some 55 with stable Graves' hyperthyroidism.

What the study reported, not specific to this receptor: In validation, the model predicted progression to ophthalmopathy with 55% to 71% sensitivity and about 72% specificity, a median of roughly seven months before onset. Sample size was not statistically predetermined, and investigators were not blinded to group allocation. Blood samples also contained most of the expanded thyroid clonotypes (frequency above 0.001), which suggests that blood repertoires may reflect thyroid immune responses. A 13 V-J signature model separated ophthalmopathy from stable hyperthyroidism, with over 85% sensitivity and about 81% specificity in cross-validation and 80%/75% in testing.

Sequencing input: blood. The chain was built from TRBV7-8 and TRBJ2-3; the D gene is perhaps TRBD2, on 6 matching bases. The TCR comes from a woman aged 18-30 years with Graves' ophthalmopathy. The DNA is as follows: TGTGCCAGCAGCTTCGGGGCGGGATCCACAGATACGCAGTATTTT. Translated, it gives CASSFGAGSTDTQYF.